The present entry profiles one TCR beta chain with its context. This sample stems from a study of cytomegalovirus exposure and HLA in healthy donors. It was with 60 Vbeta and 13 Jbeta primers that the PCR ran. Libraries were prepared by immunoSEQ multiplex PCR; TCRdb keeps only in-frame clonotypes and omits some of them. This sample has 90,000 to 130,000 clones, with 65% to 85% found just once. This clonotype was sampled from a man aged 30 to 39 in good health and CMV-seropositive. Sequenced sample: PBMCs.

CDR3 bases: TGTGCCAGCAGCCAAACTCGGGAGTCTAATGAAAAACTGTTTTTT. It encodes CASSQTRESNEKLFF. The chain carries TRBV7-2 and TRBJ1-4; D gene unclear. V lost 5 bases, J lost 3 bases, and 13 bases lay in between. The germline V gene encodes CDR1 SGHTA and CDR2 FQGNSA. The CDR3 is made up of 15 amino acids. Based on the CDR3 plus reference TRBV7-2 and TRBJ1-4, the full variable domain is GAGVSQSPSNKVTEKGKDVELRCDPISGHTALYWYRQSLGQGLEFLIYFQGNSAPDKSGLPSDRFSAERTGGSVSTLTIQRTQQEDSAVYLCASSQTRESNEKLFFGSGTQLSVL.